This T cell receptor (beta chain) appears in the sequencing data of a study of T cells in Graves' hyperthyroidism and ophthalmopathy. Germline V lookup: CDR1 MGHDK, CDR2 SYGVNS. V was cut by 7 bases and J by 6 bases, with 13 bases left in between. The CDR3 totals 13 residues. Researchers amplified the TCR beta CDR3 regions from RNA transcripts. The TCR CDR3 first-round RT-PCR relied on the HTBI primer set. Each CDR3 protein gets one entry after TCRdb re-called the multiplex PCR reads with MiXCR. Of under 400,000 distinct CDR3 sequences listed, approximately 16% are singletons. Sample: blood. The receptor was isolated from a woman between 55 and 75 years old with Graves' ophthalmopathy. The chain links TRBV25-1 to TRBJ2-1, with a possible D match to TRBD2 (6 bases). The CDR3 spells CASTGALGNEQFF. CDR3 DNA: TGTGCCAGCACGGGAGCACTTGGCAATGAGCAGTTCTTC.